This T cell receptor (beta chain) was identified in a study of OX40 agonist ivuxolimab in advanced cancers. A word on this clone: Its antigen is as yet unknown.

Findings and limits, study-wide: The authors did not determine the antigen specificity of the expanded peripheral T cells. In CD8+ T cells, expanded clones were on average more numerous than in CD4+. Low levels of normalized T-cell clonal expansion also appeared in some nonresponders.

Sequencing was performed with immunoSEQ multiplex PCR; in TCRdb, only in-frame clones are kept and a portion is missing. The table records 45,000 to 60,000 clones, 70% to 90% of them present only once. V was clipped by 0 bases and J by 6 bases, with 15 bases between them. The germline V gene encodes CDR1 LGHNA and CDR2 YNFKEQ. This CDR3 has 15 amino acids. Blood specimens came from baseline, cycle 4 day 1, and cycle 7 day 1. The clonotype was recovered from an adult with an advanced solid tumor such as melanoma, head and neck, liver or kidney cancer. The starting material was CD4+ or CD8+ T cells sorted from blood, obtained in a trial of the OX40 agonist ivuxolimab. V gene TRBV4-2 combines with J gene TRBJ2-7; tentatively, D is TRBD2 (7 bases). The CDR3 DNA reads TGTGCCAGCAGCCAAGAAGGGACGGGGGGCGGCGAGCAGTACTTC. The encoded protein is CASSQEGTGGGEQYF.